This TCR beta chain was retrieved from a study of cytomegalovirus exposure and HLA in healthy donors. Study findings and constraints: A few CMV-associated chains proved CMV antigen-specific in vitro.

Germline V gene lookup returns CDR1 SGHRS and CDR2 YFSETQ. The CDR3 is made up of 16 amino acids. J gave up 5 bases and V 2 bases, and 8 bases lay outside the gene matches. Comments on this clone: The antigen is not known.

PCR amplification relied on 60 Vbeta primers (plus 13 Jbeta primers). Assay: immunoSEQ multiplex PCR; the TCRdb copy retains only in-frame clones and omits some. The sample records fewer than 90,000 clones, approximately 78% being singletons. Sample: PBMCs. The genes are TRBV5-1 and TRBJ2-7, with 12 bases that match TRBD2. The receptor was isolated from a male donor in good health and CMV-seropositive. The CDR3: CASSFVELAGGHEQYF. CDR3 bases: TGCGCCAGCAGCTTCGTAGAGCTAGCGGGAGGGCACGAGCAGTACTTC. Full variable domain (rest looked up from reference TRBV5-1 and TRBJ2-7): KAGVTQTPRYLIKTRGQQVTLSCSPISGHRSVSWYQQTPGQGLQFLFEYFSETQRNKGNFPGRFSGRQFSNSRSEMNVSTLELGDSALYLCASSFVELAGGHEQYFGPGTRLTVT.